This T cell receptor beta chain derives from a study of TIL therapy for anti-PD-1-resistant metastatic lung cancer. In the study overall: Progressing patients received lymphodepletion, expanded TIL infusion and IL-2. Tumors had a median PD-L1 proportion score of 5% to 6.5%. Whole-study findings and limits: The cohort had more treatment-naive, never-smoker and oncogene-addicted patients than typical.

Remarks on this clone: Its antigen is as yet unknown.

The libraries were made with immunoSEQ v3. The assay was immunoSEQ multiplex PCR, and TCRdb's table has in-frame clones only and misses some. Among approximately 18,000 clones listed, 83% were seen once. The V gene end was trimmed by 5 bases and the J gene end by 2 bases; junction bases not matched to a gene: 15. This CDR3 comprises 18 residues. CDR1 is LGHNA, CDR2 YSLEER, per germline. As to time point: pre-treatment sample, taken before nivolumab and TIL therapy. Stage 4 NSCLC adults joined between late 2017 and January 2020. This chain joins TRBV4-3 and TRBJ2-1; 7 bases are shared with TRBD1. This receptor was taken from a person aged 30 to 80 with non-small cell lung cancer. Source: blood, taken at baseline. The DNA of the CDR3 is TGCGCCAGCAGCAAGCGTCTTCCGAAGGGGACAGCCTACAATGAGCAGTTCTTC. Its protein product is CASSKRLPKGTAYNEQFF.